This entry is about one TCR beta chain. Its antigen remains unidentified. The data originate from a study of post-analysis software for immune sequencing data. The overall study: As for disease course, relapsing-remitting, secondary progressive and progressive-relapsing multiple sclerosis were all included.

Incorporated into the TCR beta cDNA libraries were unique molecular identifiers, which served to reduce PCR and sequencing biases. MiXCR, run by TCRdb on the PCR reads, gives a single entry per CDR3 protein. The data hold 650,000 to 850,000 distinct CDR3 sequences, with 46% observed a single time. From germline, CDR1 is SGDLS and CDR2 YYNGEE. Trimming stripped 0 bases from V and 5 bases from J, with 5 bases between. This CDR3 is 12 amino acids long. Study-level results: Higher frequency in patients than in controls was seen for roughly 5 TRBV segments, with TRBV5-6, TRBV5-1 and TRBV20-1 among them. The F measure placed samples prepared in the same batch into strongly shared clusters.

The origin of this receptor is a girl aged 5-17 years with multiple sclerosis. Material: blood. The chain has TRBV9 and TRBJ1-2; unclear D gene. In nucleotides, the CDR3 is TGTGCCAGCAGCGTAGATGGGTATGGCTACACCTTC. It yields the protein CASSVDGYGYTF.